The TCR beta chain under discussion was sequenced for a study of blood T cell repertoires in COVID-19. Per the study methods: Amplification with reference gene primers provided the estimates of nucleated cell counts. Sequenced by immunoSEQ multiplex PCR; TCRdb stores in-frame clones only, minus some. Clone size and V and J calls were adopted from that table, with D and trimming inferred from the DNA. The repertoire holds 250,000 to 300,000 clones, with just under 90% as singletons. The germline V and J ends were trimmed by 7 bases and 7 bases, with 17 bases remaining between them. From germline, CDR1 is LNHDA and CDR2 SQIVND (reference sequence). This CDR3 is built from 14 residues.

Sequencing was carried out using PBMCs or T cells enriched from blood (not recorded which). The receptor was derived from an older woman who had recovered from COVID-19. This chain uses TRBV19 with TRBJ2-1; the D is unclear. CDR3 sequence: CASNDYYPKNEQFF. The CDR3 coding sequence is TGTGCCAGTAATGATTACTACCCCAAGAATGAGCAGTTCTTC.